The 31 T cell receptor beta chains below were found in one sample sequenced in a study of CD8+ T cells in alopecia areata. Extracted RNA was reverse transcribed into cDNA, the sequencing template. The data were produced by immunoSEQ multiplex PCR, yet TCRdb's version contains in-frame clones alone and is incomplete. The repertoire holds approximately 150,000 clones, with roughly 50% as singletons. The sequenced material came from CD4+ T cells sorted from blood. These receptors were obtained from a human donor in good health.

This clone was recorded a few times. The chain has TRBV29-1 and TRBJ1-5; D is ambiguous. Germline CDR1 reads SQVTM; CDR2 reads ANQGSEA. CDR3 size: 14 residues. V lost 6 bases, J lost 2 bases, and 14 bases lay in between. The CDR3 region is CSVSNQTRNQPQHF. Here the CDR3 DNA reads TGCAGCGTATCAAACCAGACCCGCAATCAGCCCCAGCATTTT.

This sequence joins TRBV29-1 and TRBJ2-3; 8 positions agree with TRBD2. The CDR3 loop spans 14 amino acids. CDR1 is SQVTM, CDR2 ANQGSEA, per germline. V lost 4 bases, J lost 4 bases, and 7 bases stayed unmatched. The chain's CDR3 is CSVGVSGSADTQYF. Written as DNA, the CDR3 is TGCAGCGTTGGAGTCAGCGGGAGTGCAGATACGCAGTATTTT.

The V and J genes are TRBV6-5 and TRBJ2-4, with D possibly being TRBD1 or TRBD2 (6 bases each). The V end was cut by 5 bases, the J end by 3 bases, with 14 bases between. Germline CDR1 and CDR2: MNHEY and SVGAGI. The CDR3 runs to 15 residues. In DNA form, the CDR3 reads TGTGCCAGCAGTCCAGGGGCGGGACTCAAAAACATTCAGTACTTC. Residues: CASSPGAGLKNIQYF.

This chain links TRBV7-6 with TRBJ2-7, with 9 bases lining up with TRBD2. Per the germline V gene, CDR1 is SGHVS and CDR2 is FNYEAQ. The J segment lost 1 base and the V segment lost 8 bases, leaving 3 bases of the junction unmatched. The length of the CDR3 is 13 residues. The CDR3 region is CASGGRASYEQYF. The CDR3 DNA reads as TGTGCCAGCGGCGGGAGGGCTTCCTACGAGCAGTACTTC.

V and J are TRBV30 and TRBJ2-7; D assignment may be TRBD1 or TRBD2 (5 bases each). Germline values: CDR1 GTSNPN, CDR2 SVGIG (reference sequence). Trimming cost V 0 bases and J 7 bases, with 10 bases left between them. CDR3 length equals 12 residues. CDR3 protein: CAWSVEGREQYF. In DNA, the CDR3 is TGTGCCTGGAGTGTAGAGGGGCGTGAGCAGTACTTC.

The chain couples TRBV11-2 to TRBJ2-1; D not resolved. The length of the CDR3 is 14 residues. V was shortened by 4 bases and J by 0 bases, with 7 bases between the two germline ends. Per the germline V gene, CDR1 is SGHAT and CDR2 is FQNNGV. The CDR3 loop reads CASSSLSSYNEQFF. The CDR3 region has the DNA TGTGCCAGCAGCTCGCTGAGCTCCTACAATGAGCAGTTCTTC.

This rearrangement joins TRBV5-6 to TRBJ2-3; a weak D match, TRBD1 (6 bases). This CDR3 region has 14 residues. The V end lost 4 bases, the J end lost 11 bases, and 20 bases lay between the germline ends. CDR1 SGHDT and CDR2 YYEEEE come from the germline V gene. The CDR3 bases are TGTGCCAGCAGCGAGGGGACACAAAGACGCCAGCAGTATTTT. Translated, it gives CASSEGTQRRQQYF.

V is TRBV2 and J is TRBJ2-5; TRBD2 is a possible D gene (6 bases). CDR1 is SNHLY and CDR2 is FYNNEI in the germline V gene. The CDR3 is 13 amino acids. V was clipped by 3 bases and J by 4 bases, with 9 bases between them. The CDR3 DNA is TGTGCCAGCAGTGAGGAGGGAGGAGAGACCCAGTACTTC. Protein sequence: CASSEEGGETQYF. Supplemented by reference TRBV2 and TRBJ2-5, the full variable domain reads EPEVTQTPSHQVTQMGQEVILRCVPISNHLYFYWYRQILGQKVEFLVSFYNNEISEKSEIFDDQFSVERPDGSNFTLKIRSTKLEDSAMYFCASSEEGGETQYFGPGTRLLVL.

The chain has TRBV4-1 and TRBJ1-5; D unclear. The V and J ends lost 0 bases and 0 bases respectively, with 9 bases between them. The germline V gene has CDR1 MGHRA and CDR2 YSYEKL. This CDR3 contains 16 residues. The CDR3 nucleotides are TGCGCCAGCAGCCAAGATTGGAGGGCTAGCAATCAGCCCCAGCATTTT. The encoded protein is CASSQDWRASNQPQHF.

The CDR3 loop is CASSSGGTPYNEQFF. CDR3 DNA sequence: TGCGCCAGCAGCTCAGGGGGGACGCCCTACAATGAGCAGTTCTTC. The V and J genes are TRBV5-1 and TRBJ2-1; possibly TRBD1 for D (7 bases). Germline CDR1 and CDR2: SGHRS and YFSETQ. The CDR3 runs 15 residues. Trimming removed 3 bases from V and 2 bases from J, with 12 bases in between.

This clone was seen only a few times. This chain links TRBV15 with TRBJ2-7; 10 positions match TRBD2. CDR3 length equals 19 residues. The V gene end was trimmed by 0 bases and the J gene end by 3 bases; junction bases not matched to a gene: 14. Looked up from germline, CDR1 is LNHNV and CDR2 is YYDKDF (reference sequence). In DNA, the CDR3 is TGTGCCACCAGCAGAGATGGAGGCCTAGCGGGAGTCCCTTTCTACGAGCAGTACTTC. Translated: CATSRDGGLAGVPFYEQYF.

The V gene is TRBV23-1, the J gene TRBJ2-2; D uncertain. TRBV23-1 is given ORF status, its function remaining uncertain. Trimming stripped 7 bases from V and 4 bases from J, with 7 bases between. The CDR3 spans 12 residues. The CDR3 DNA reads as TGCGCCAGCAAGACTCTCACCGGGGAGCTGTTTTTT. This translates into CASKTLTGELFF.

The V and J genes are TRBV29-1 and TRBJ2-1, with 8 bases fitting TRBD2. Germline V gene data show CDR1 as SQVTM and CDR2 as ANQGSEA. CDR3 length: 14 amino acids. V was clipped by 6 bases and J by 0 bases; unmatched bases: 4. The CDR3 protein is CSVETSVSYNEQFF. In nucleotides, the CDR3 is TGCAGCGTCGAGACTAGCGTCTCCTACAATGAGCAGTTCTTC.

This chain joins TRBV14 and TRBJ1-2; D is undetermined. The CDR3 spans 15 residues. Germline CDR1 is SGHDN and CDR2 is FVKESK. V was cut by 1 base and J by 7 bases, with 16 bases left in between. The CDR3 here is CASSQGRRSPTGYTF. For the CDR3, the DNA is TGTGCCAGCAGCCAAGGACGTCGCAGCCCAACTGGCTACACCTTC. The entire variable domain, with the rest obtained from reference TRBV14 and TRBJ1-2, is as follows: EAGVTQFPSHSVIEKGQTVTLRCDPISGHDNLYWYRRVMGKEIKFLLHFVKESKQDESGMPNNRFLAERTGGTYSTLKVQPAELEDSGVYFCASSQGRRSPTGYTFGSGTRLTVV.

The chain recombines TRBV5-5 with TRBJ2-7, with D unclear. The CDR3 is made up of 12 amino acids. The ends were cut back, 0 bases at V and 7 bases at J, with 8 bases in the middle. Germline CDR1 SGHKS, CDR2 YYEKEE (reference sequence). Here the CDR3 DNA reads TGTGCCAGCAGCTTGGATGGTGGTGAGCAGTACTTC. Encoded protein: CASSLDGGEQYF.

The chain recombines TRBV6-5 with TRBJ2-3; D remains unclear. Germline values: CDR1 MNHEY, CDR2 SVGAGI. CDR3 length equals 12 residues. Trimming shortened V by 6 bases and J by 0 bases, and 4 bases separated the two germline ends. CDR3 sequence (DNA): TGTGCCAGCAGCCGGAGCACAGATACGCAGTATTTT. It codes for CASSRSTDTQYF.

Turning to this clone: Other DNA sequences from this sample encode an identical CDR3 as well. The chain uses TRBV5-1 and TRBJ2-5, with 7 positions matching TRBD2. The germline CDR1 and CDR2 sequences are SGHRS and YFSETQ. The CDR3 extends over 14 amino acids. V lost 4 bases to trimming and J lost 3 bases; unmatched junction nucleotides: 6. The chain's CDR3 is CASSRGVAEETQYF. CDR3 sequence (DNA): TGCGCCAGCAGCCGGGGGGTGGCAGAAGAGACCCAGTACTTC. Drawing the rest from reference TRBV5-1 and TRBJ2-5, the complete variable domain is KAGVTQTPRYLIKTRGQQVTLSCSPISGHRSVSWYQQTPGQGLQFLFEYFSETQRNKGNFPGRFSGRQFSNSRSEMNVSTLELGDSALYLCASSRGVAEETQYFGPGTRLLVL.

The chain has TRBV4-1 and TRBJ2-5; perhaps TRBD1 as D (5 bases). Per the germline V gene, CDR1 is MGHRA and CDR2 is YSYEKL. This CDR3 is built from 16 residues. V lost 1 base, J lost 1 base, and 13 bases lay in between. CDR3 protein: CASSQVGRGFQETQYF. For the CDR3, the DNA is TGCGCCAGCAGCCAAGTAGGAAGGGGCTTCCAAGAGACCCAGTACTTC.

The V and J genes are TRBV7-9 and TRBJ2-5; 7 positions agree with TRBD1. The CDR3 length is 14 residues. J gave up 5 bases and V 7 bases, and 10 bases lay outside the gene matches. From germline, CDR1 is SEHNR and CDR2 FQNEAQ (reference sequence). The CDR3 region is CASNPFGGQETQYF. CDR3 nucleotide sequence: TGTGCCAGCAACCCTTTTGGGGGACAGGAGACCCAGTACTTC.

The chain's CDR3 is CAWVPGPPIPYDTGELFF. The CDR3 DNA reads TGTGCCTGGGTCCCGGGACCCCCTATACCTTACGACACCGGGGAGCTGTTTTTT. The rearrangement joins TRBV30 to TRBJ2-2; D is perhaps TRBD1 or TRBD2 (5 bases each). The CDR3 loop spans 18 amino acids. V lost 5 bases and J 3 bases, leaving 25 bases between the germline ends. Germline V CDR1 and CDR2: GTSNPN, SVGIG (reference sequence).

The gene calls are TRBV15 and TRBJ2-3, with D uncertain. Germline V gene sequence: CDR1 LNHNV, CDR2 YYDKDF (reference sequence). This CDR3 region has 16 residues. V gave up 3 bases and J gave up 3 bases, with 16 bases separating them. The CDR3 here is CATSSQKPPITDTQYF. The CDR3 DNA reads TGTGCCACCAGCAGTCAAAAGCCGCCTATTACAGATACGCAGTATTTT.

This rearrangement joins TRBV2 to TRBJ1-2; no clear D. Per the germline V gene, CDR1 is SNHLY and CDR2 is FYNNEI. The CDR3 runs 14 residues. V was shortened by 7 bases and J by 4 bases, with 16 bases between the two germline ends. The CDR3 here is CASNVLVGSYGYTF. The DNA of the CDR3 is TGTGCCAGCAACGTCTTGGTGGGGAGCTATGGCTACACCTTC.

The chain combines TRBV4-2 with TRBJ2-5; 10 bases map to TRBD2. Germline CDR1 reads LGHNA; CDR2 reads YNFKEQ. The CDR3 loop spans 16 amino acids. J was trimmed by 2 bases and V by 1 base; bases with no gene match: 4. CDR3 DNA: TGTGCCAGCAGCCAAGGGGGGACTAGCGATCAAGAGACCCAGTACTTC. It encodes CASSQGGTSDQETQYF.

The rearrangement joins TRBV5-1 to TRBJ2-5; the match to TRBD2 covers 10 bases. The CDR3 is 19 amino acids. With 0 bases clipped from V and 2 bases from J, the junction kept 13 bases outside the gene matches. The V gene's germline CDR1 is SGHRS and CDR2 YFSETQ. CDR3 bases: TGCGCCAGCAGCTTGGAGGGACTAGCGCAAACTAGAAGGCAAGAGACCCAGTACTTC. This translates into CASSLEGLAQTRRQETQYF.

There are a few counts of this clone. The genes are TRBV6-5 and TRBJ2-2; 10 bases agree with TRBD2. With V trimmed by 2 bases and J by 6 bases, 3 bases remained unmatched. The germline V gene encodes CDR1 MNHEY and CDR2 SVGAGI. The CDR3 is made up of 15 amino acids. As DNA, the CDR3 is TGTGCCAGCAGTTACGCTCTAGCGGGAGCCGGGGAGCTGTTTTTT. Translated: CASSYALAGAGELFF.

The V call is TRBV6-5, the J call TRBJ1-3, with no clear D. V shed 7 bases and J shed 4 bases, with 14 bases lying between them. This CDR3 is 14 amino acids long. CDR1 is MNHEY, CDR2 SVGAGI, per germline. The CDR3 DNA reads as TGTGCCAGCAAGCCCCCGACGGGGGGAAACACCATATATTTT. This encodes CASKPPTGGNTIYF.

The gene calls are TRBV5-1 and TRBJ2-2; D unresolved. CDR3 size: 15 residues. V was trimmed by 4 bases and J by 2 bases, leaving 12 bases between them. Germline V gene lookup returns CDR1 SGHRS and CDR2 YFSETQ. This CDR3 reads CASSLATQNTGELFF. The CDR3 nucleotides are TGCGCCAGCAGCCTTGCCACCCAAAACACCGGGGAGCTGTTTTTT.

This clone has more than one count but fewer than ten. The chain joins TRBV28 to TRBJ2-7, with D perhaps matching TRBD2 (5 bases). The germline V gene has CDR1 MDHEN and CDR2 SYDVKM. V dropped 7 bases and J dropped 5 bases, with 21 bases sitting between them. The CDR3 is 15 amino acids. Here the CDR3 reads CASKSRGRVVDEQYF. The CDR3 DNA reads TGTGCCAGCAAAAGTAGAGGGCGAGTGGTCGACGAGCAGTACTTC.

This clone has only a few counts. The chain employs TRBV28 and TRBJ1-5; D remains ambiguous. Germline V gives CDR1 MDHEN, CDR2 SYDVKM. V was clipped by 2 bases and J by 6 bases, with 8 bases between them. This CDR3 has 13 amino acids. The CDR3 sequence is CASSLLRSQPQHF. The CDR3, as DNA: TGTGCCAGCAGTTTACTCCGTTCTCAGCCCCAGCATTTT.

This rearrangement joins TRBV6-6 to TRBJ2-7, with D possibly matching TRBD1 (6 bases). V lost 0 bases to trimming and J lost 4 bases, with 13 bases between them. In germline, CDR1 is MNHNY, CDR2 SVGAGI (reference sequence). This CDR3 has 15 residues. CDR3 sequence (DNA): TGTGCCAGCAGTTACTCGACAGGCCGTACGTACGAGCAGTACTTC. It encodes CASSYSTGRTYEQYF.

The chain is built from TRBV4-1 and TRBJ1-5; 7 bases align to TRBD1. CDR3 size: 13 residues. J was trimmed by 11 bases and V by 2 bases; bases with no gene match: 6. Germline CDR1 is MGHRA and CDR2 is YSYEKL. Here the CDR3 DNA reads TGCGCCAGCAGCCAAACAGGGGAGAGGGCCCAGCATTTT. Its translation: CASSQTGERAQHF.